A single sample gave rise to the 29 T cell receptor beta chains below, sequenced in a study of blood T cell repertoires in COVID-19 (dated by TCRdb to about 2020). Library prep was done by the immunoSEQ multiplex PCR assay. The source is immuneACCESS, and TCRdb retained only in-frame sequences with V and J called. Part of the clones is not carried over; for the studies checked, unresolved V genes explain less than half of this, and the remainder is unexplained. This sample holds over 250,000 clones; roughly 89% were observed only once. The top ten clonotypes cover roughly 1.9% of the sample. The sample was PBMCs or T cells enriched from blood (not recorded which). These receptors all stem from a woman in her fifties or sixties who had recovered from COVID-19.

The chain links TRBV5-1 to TRBJ2-7, with TRBD2 as a possible D gene (6 bases). V was trimmed by 4 bases and J by 7 bases, leaving 18 bases between them. The CDR3 has 14 amino acids. Germline CDR1 and CDR2: SGHRS and YFSETQ. CDR3 loop: CASSPRGGTPEQYF. In DNA, the CDR3 is TGCGCCAGCAGCCCAAGAGGCGGGACCCCTGAGCAGTACTTC.

The V gene is TRBV19, the J gene TRBJ1-1; the match to TRBD1 covers 8 bases. Germline CDR1 is LNHDA and CDR2 is SQIVND (reference sequence). V shed 3 bases and J 4 bases; nucleotides not matched to a gene: 7. This CDR3 spans 15 amino acids. For the CDR3, the DNA is TGTGCCAGTAGTATGTTCGGACAGGGAAGCACTGAAGCTTTCTTT. Its protein product is CASSMFGQGSTEAFF.

The chain has TRBV11-3 and TRBJ1-4; no clear D gene. V gave up 3 bases and J gave up 5 bases, with 19 bases separating them. In germline, CDR1 is SGHNT, CDR2 YENEEA. CDR3 size: 17 residues. The DNA for the CDR3 is TGTGCCAGCAGCTTGCGATCACCGTTTTTTGAGAATGAAAAACTGTTTTTT. This gives the protein CASSLRSPFFENEKLFF.

This chain links TRBV28 with TRBJ1-2, with D perhaps matching TRBD1 (6 bases). Trimming removed 6 bases from V and 5 bases from J, with 16 bases in between. Germline loops: CDR1 MDHEN, CDR2 SYDVKM. CDR3 length equals 14 residues. CDR3 amino acids: CASRSTGITYGYTF. The CDR3 nucleotides read TGTGCCAGCAGGTCGACAGGAATAACATATGGCTACACCTTC.

This chain uses TRBV3-1 (or the pseudogene TRBV3-2) with TRBJ2-7; D unresolved. The length of the CDR3 is 13 residues. Germline-derived CDR1 and CDR2 are LGHDT and YNNKEL (reference sequence). The germline V and J ends were trimmed by 2 bases and 2 bases, with 7 bases remaining between them. CDR3 protein: CASSQNLPYEQYF. The CDR3 DNA sequence: TGTGCCAGCAGCCAAAATCTCCCCTACGAGCAGTACTTC.

The chain joins TRBV27 to TRBJ2-1, with 16 bases matching TRBD2. Trimming removed 4 bases from V and 7 bases from J; junction bases left unmatched: 1. This CDR3 is built from 15 residues. Germline V gene data show CDR1 as MNHEY and CDR2 as SMNVEV (reference sequence). The CDR3 nucleotides read TGTGCCAGCAGTTCGGGACTAGCGGGGGGGAATGAGCAGTTCTTC. Protein: CASSSGLAGGNEQFF.

This chain links TRBV28 with TRBJ2-7; TRBD1 is a possible D gene (5 bases). The V and J ends lost 8 bases and 2 bases respectively, with 16 bases between them. Germline V gene data show CDR1 as MDHEN and CDR2 as SYDVKM. The CDR3 extends over 14 amino acids. The CDR3 DNA is TGTGCCAGCCGTCCTCCCCAGGGTACCTACGAGCAGTACTTC. This encodes CASRPPQGTYEQYF.

V and J are TRBV2 and TRBJ1-3, with a tentative D call TRBD1 (5 bases). The CDR3 spans 15 residues. The germline V gene encodes CDR1 SNHLY and CDR2 FYNNEI. Between the trimmed V and J ends, which lost 5 bases and 0 bases, there was a span of 11 bases. CDR3 sequence reads: CASSRDSFSGNTIYF. The CDR3 DNA is TGTGCCAGCAGTAGAGACAGCTTCTCTGGAAACACCATATATTTT.

This sequence joins TRBV24-1 and TRBJ2-1; 7 nucleotides line up with TRBD1. The V gene's germline CDR1 is KGHDR and CDR2 SFDVKD. J was trimmed by 6 bases and V by 0 bases; bases with no gene match: 4. The CDR3 runs 15 residues. The CDR3 sequence: CATSDLTSGGNEQFF. The CDR3 region has the DNA TGTGCCACCAGTGATTTGACGTCAGGGGGCAATGAGCAGTTCTTC.

The gene calls are TRBV5-1 and TRBJ2-3, with D perhaps matching TRBD2 (5 bases). Germline V gene sequence: CDR1 SGHRS, CDR2 YFSETQ. The V end was cut by 3 bases, the J end by 4 bases, with 6 bases between. This CDR3 has 12 amino acids. DNA for the CDR3: TGCGCCAGCAGCTGGGGAGCAGATACGCAGTATTTT. Its protein product is CASSWGADTQYF. The full variable domain, in which reference TRBV5-1 and TRBJ2-3 provide the parts outside the CDR3, is KAGVTQTPRYLIKTRGQQVTLSCSPISGHRSVSWYQQTPGQGLQFLFEYFSETQRNKGNFPGRFSGRQFSNSRSEMNVSTLELGDSALYLCASSWGADTQYFGPGTRLTVL.

This sequence joins TRBV19 and TRBJ2-1; possibly TRBD1 for D (6 bases). The CDR3 has 14 residues. The germline CDR1 and CDR2 sequences are LNHDA and SQIVND (reference sequence). Trimming took off 6 bases at V and 1 base at J, with 10 bases between the two ends. In DNA form, the CDR3 reads TGTGCCAGTAGCAGGGGTATTTCCTACAATGAGCAGTTCTTC. It translates to CASSRGISYNEQFF.

J is TRBJ1-5 and V is TRBV21-1; the table names TRBD1, a call not compared with the DNA. TRBV21-1 is a pseudogene. The CDR3 sequence is 15 residues long. CDR3 sequence reads: CASAGDIPSNQPQHF. CDR3 DNA sequence: TGTGCCAGCGCTGGGGACATACCTAGCAATCAGCCCCAGCATTTT.

The rearrangement uses TRBV5-1 and TRBJ1-6; possibly TRBD1 for D (5 bases). V was clipped by 4 bases and J by 5 bases, with 10 bases between them. The CDR3 is 14 residues long. In germline, CDR1 is SGHRS, CDR2 YFSETQ. CDR3 DNA: TGCGCCAGCAGCCAGACAGCTAATAATTCACCCCTCCACTTT. It encodes CASSQTANNSPLHF.

The genes are TRBV6-1 and TRBJ1-4; D is unclear. Germline values: CDR1 MNHNS, CDR2 SASEGT. The CDR3 loop spans 15 amino acids. Trimming took off 1 base at V and 7 bases at J, with 13 bases between the two ends. DNA for the CDR3: TGTGCCAGCAGTGAAGGCCCCACCCCGGGTGAAAAACTGTTTTTT. Encoded protein: CASSEGPTPGEKLFF.

The chain couples TRBV19 to TRBJ1-3; no clear D gene. Trimming cost V 9 bases and J 0 bases, with 6 bases left between them. The germline CDR1 and CDR2 sequences are LNHDA and SQIVND (reference sequence). The CDR3 runs to 12 residues. CDR3 in amino acids: CASENSGNTIYF. CDR3 DNA sequence: TGTGCCAGCGAGAACTCTGGAAACACCATATATTTT.

The gene calls are TRBV3-1 (or the pseudogene TRBV3-2) and TRBJ1-4; tentative D call: TRBD1 (6 bases). The germline V gene has CDR1 LGHDT and CDR2 YNNKEL (reference sequence). V was cut by 0 bases and J by 7 bases, with 18 bases left in between. The CDR3 contains 17 residues. The CDR3 sequence is CASSQEPAAGASEKLFF. CDR3 nucleotides: TGTGCCAGCAGCCAAGAGCCGGCGGCAGGGGCGAGTGAAAAACTGTTTTTT.

The rearrangement uses TRBV27 and TRBJ1-6, with TRBD1 matching 10 bases. V was clipped by 3 bases and J by 10 bases; unmatched bases: 15. This CDR3 has 18 amino acids. CDR1 MNHEY and CDR2 SMNVEV come from the germline V gene (reference sequence). CDR3 loop: CASSFHSPGQGIESPLHF. In DNA form, the CDR3 reads TGTGCCAGCAGTTTCCATTCACCGGGACAGGGGATCGAGTCACCCCTCCACTTT.

V is TRBV5-5 and J is TRBJ2-1, with D perhaps matching TRBD2 (5 bases). The germline gives CDR1 SGHKS, CDR2 YYEKEE (reference sequence). Trimming pared 0 bases from V and 4 bases from J, leaving 14 bases between. This CDR3 is 16 amino acids long. CDR3 in amino acids: CASSLEAGNSYNEQFF. CDR3 DNA: TGTGCCAGCAGCTTGGAGGCCGGGAATTCTTACAATGAGCAGTTCTTC.

The rearrangement links TRBV6-5 to TRBJ2-7; maybe TRBD1 (6 bases). Germline CDR1 is MNHEY and CDR2 is SVGAGI. V lost 6 bases and J 5 bases, leaving 14 bases between the germline ends. CDR3 length equals 13 residues. The CDR3 DNA is TGTGCCAGCAGCTTACAGGGCGTACACGAGCAGTACTTC. Protein: CASSLQGVHEQYF.

The J gene is TRBJ1-6, the V gene TRBV5-1, with D perhaps TRBD1 (6 bases). Looked up from germline, CDR1 is SGHRS and CDR2 is YFSETQ. This CDR3 contains 16 residues. The V gene lost 4 bases and the J gene lost 0 bases, with 11 bases spanning the gap. DNA for the CDR3: TGCGCCAGCAGCCAGGGGTTTAGCTCCTATAATTCACCCCTCCACTTT. Translated, it gives CASSQGFSSYNSPLHF. The full variable domain, with the rest looked up from reference TRBV5-1 and TRBJ1-6, is KAGVTQTPRYLIKTRGQQVTLSCSPISGHRSVSWYQQTPGQGLQFLFEYFSETQRNKGNFPGRFSGRQFSNSRSEMNVSTLELGDSALYLCASSQGFSSYNSPLHFGNGTRLTVT.

The chain recombines TRBV2 with TRBJ1-5; 7 positions match TRBD1. The germline CDR1 and CDR2 sequences are SNHLY and FYNNEI. The V segment lost 7 bases and the J segment 0 bases; nucleotides outside the gene matches: 6. The CDR3 length is 15 residues. CDR3 amino acids: CASKGQIYSNQPQHF. DNA for the CDR3: TGTGCCAGCAAGGGACAGATTTATAGCAATCAGCCCCAGCATTTT.

The chain couples TRBV18 to TRBJ1-6; 8 nucleotides match TRBD1. J lost 10 bases, V lost 3 bases, and 8 bases had no gene match. This CDR3 is 15 amino acids long. The V gene's germline CDR1 is KGHSH and CDR2 LQKENI. Here the CDR3 DNA reads TGTGCCAGCTCACCGATGACAGGGGAACAATCACCCCTCCACTTT. Amino acids: CASSPMTGEQSPLHF. The whole variable domain, remainder taken from reference TRBV18 and TRBJ1-6, is NAGVMQNPRHLVRRRGQEARLRCSPMKGHSHVYWYRQLPEEGLKFMVYLQKENIIDESGMPKERFSAEFPKEGPSILRIQQVVRGDSAAYFCASSPMTGEQSPLHFGNGTRLTVT.

This chain links TRBV5-1 with TRBJ2-7; TRBD1 aligns across 7 bases. The germline CDR1 and CDR2 sequences are SGHRS and YFSETQ. The CDR3 length is 12 residues. The junction had 3 bases not matched to a gene; V was cut back by 4 bases and J by 5 bases. The CDR3 here is CASSPDRNEQYF. The CDR3, as DNA: TGCGCCAGCAGCCCGGACAGGAACGAGCAGTACTTC.

The CDR3 DNA reads as TGCGCCAGCAGCTTAACAGGGTCTCAGCCCCAGCATTTT. As protein: CASSLTGSQPQHF. This sequence joins TRBV5-1 and TRBJ1-5; a weak D match, TRBD1 (6 bases). The CDR3 contains 13 residues. From germline, CDR1 is SGHRS and CDR2 YFSETQ. The V and J ends lost 2 bases and 6 bases respectively, with 9 bases between them.

The genes are TRBV6-5 and TRBJ1-1, with a possible D match to TRBD1 (6 bases). V shed 8 bases and J shed 0 bases, with 13 bases lying between them. This CDR3 has 14 residues. Germline CDR1 is MNHEY and CDR2 is SVGAGI. CDR3 sequence (DNA): TGTGCCAGCTATCACAGGGCCCTGAACACTGAAGCTTTCTTT. The encoded protein is CASYHRALNTEAFF.

In regard to this clone: Distinct nucleotide sequences in the sample also encode this CDR3. The V gene is TRBV28, the J gene TRBJ1-5; tentative D call: TRBD1 (6 bases). The CDR3 length is 13 residues. CDR1 MDHEN and CDR2 SYDVKM come from the germline V gene. The V gene lost 4 bases and the J gene lost 7 bases, with 11 bases spanning the gap. For the CDR3, the DNA is TGTGCCAGCAGTTCGTACAGGGACCAGCCCCAGCATTTT. Its protein product is CASSSYRDQPQHF. Full variable domain (rest looked up from reference TRBV28 and TRBJ1-5): DVKVTQSSRYLVKRTGEKVFLECVQDMDHENMFWYRQDPGLGLRLIYFSYDVKMKEKGDIPEGYSVSREKKERFSLILESASTNQTSMYLCASSSYRDQPQHFGDGTRLSIL.

The CDR3 region has the DNA TGTGCCTGGAGTCCTTTTGGAAACACCATATATTTT. It is translated as CAWSPFGNTIYF. The chain combines TRBV30 with TRBJ1-3; D ambiguous. The germline CDR1 and CDR2 sequences are GTSNPN and SVGIG (reference sequence). Trimming left V 2 bases short and J 3 bases short, with 5 bases between. The CDR3 is 12 residues long.

CDR3 sequence reads: CAIKGSGHTDTQYF. The CDR3 DNA reads as TGTGCCATCAAGGGCAGCGGTCACACAGATACGCAGTATTTT. The genes are TRBV10-3 and TRBJ2-3; tentative D call: TRBD2 (5 bases). Germline CDR1 is ENHRY and CDR2 is SYGVKD. Trimming took 7 bases from V and 2 from J, leaving 13 bases between them. This CDR3 has 14 residues.

This rearrangement joins TRBV2 to TRBJ2-3, with D possibly matching TRBD2 (6 bases). From germline, CDR1 is SNHLY and CDR2 FYNNEI. Between the trimmed V and J ends, which lost 8 bases and 4 bases, there was a span of 13 bases. CDR3 size: 13 residues. This chain's CDR3 is CASAGTFSDTQYF. The CDR3 bases are TGTGCCAGCGCCGGGACTTTCTCAGATACGCAGTATTTT. The full variable domain, with the rest looked up from reference TRBV2 and TRBJ2-3, is EPEVTQTPSHQVTQMGQEVILRCVPISNHLYFYWYRQILGQKVEFLVSFYNNEISEKSEIFDDQFSVERPDGSNFTLKIRSTKLEDSAMYFCASAGTFSDTQYFGPGTRLTVL.